Listed below are T cell receptor beta chains from one sample, sequenced in a study of blood T cell repertoires in COVID-19. TCRdb keeps only in-frame clones here, not all; method: immunoSEQ multiplex PCR. The sample records some 530,000 clones, 75% to 90% being singletons. Specimen: PBMCs or T cells enriched from blood (not recorded which). These receptors were collected from an older woman who had recovered from COVID-19. Each CDR3 is given with its conserved first and last residue. D genes are given only for firm matches. Size is stated for part of the rows, as once, few or many counts, or as a class when the clone is expanded.

d_call j_call cdr3_length clone_size v_call cdr3_nt cdr3_aa
. TRBJ1-2 13 once TRBV14 TGTGCCAGCAGCCCGGACGTAAGAGGGGGCTACACCTTC CASSPDVRGGYTF
TRBD1 TRBJ2-7 13 . TRBV27 TGTGCCAGCAGTTACAGGGGATCCTACGAGCAGTACTTC CASSYRGSYEQYF
TRBD1 TRBJ1-5 14 once TRBV7-2 TGTGCCAGCAGCCTAGGGACAGACAATCAGCCCCAGCATTTT CASSLGTDNQPQHF
. TRBJ2-1 11 . TRBV11-2 TGTGCCAGCAGCCGCGGGGATGAGCAGTTCTTC CASSRGDEQFF
. TRBJ2-1 14 . TRBV30 TGTGCCTGGACGGTCGGGGGAGGTTCCAATGAGCAGTTCTTC CAWTVGGGSNEQFF
. TRBJ1-4 13 . TRBV12-5 TGTGCTAGTGGTTTGTGGCAGAATGAAAAACTGTTTTTT CASGLWQNEKLFF
. TRBJ1-4 12 once TRBV12-3/TRBV12-4 TGTGCCAGCAGTTTCGGTGGAAACGGGGAATCCTTT CASSFGGNGESF
TRBD2 TRBJ2-1 17 . TRBV11-2 TGTGCCAGCAGCTTAAGTGCCCGGACTAGCTATAGCGATGAGCAGTTCTTC CASSLSARTSYSDEQFF
. TRBJ2-1 17 . TRBV21-1 TGTGCCAGCAGCAACACCGTGACTGATGACTCCTACAATGAGCAGTTCTTC CASSNTVTDDSYNEQFF
. TRBJ1-2 14 . TRBV5-1 TGCGCCAGCAGCCGGGGAGAAAATAACTATGGCTACACCTTC CASSRGENNYGYTF
TRBD1 TRBJ1-2 13 . TRBV5-8 TGTGCCAGCAGCACAACAGGGGTAGGGGGCTACACCTTC CASSTTGVGGYTF
. TRBJ1-4 14 . TRBV7-9 TGTGCCAGCAGCTTATTTGGTGGGAGTGAAAAACTGTTTTTT CASSLFGGSEKLFF
. TRBJ2-6 16 . TRBV24-1 TGTGCCACCAGCGGACAATCCATCTCTGGGGCCAACGTCCTGACTTTC CATSGQSISGANVLTF
. TRBJ1-1 14 . TRBV6-5 TGTGCCAGCAGTTCTCCGGGGGGGAGCACTGAAGCTTTCTTT CASSSPGGSTEAFF
. TRBJ1-2 12 . TRBV6-5 TGTGCCAGCAGCCCAGGGTTCTATGGCTACACCTTC CASSPGFYGYTF